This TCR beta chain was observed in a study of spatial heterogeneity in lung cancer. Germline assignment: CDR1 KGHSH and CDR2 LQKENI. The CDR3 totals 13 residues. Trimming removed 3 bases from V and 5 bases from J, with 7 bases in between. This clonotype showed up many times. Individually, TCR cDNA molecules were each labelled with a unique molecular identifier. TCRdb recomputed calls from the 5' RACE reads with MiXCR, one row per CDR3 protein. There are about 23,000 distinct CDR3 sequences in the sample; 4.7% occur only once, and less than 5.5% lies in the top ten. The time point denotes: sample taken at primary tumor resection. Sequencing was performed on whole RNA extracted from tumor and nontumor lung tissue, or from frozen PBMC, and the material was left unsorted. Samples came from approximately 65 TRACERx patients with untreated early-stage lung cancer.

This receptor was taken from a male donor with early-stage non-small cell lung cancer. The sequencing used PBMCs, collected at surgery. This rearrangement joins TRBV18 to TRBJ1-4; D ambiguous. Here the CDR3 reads CASSPAGNEKLFF. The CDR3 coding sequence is TGTGCCAGCTCACCGGCGGGAAATGAAAAACTGTTTTTT.